This T cell receptor (beta chain) derives from a study of T cell changes during pregnancy in multiple sclerosis (dated by TCRdb to the late 2010s). At the level of the whole study: Changes in the T cell repertoire over the course of pregnancy were examined in this study in women with multiple sclerosis.

From cysteine to phenylalanine, the CDR3 is 13 amino acids long. CDR3 DNA is the only sequence kept; it has 39 bases, read in frame from the first base. The germline V gene provides CDR1 SGHRS and CDR2 YFSETQ. The junction shows trimming of 0 bases on V and 0 bases on J, plus 3 bases between the germline ends. A word on this clone: The target of this receptor is not known. No quality values exist for individual bases; no much larger clone is one base distant.

Receptor libraries were prepared by the immunoSEQ multiplex PCR assay. In its TCRdb copy, this immuneACCESS table keeps in-frame sequences only and misses some clones. Where compared with another copy, unresolved V genes explain less than half of these, and the others have no known cause. In this sample the table shows over 70,000 clones, around 93% of which occur a single time. The top ten clonotypes cover around 1.8% of the sample. The clonotype originates from a female donor in good health, enrolled as a control in a pregnancy study. The chain couples TRBV5-1 to TRBJ1-2; the D gene remains uncertain. The source was peripheral blood, collected in the first trimester of pregnancy. The CDR3 amino acid sequence is: CASSLAANYGYTF. The sequenced DNA: TGCGCCAGCAGCTTGGCGGCTAACTATGGCTACACCTTC.